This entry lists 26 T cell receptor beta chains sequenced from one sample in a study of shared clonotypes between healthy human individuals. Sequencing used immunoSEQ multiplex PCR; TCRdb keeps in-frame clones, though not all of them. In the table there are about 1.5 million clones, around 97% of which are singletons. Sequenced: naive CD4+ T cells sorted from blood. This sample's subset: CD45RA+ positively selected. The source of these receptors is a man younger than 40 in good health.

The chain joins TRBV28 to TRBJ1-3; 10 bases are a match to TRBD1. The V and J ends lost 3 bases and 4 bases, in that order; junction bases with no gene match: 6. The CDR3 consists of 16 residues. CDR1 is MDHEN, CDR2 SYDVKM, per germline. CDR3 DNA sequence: TGTGCCAGCAGTTTCTGGGACAGGGGATTGGGAAACACCATATATTTT. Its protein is CASSFWDRGLGNTIYF.

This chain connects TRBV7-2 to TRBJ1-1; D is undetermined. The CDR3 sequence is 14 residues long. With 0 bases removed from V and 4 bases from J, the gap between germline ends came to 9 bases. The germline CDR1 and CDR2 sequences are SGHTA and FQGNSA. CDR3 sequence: CASSLAAVSTEAFF. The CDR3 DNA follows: TGTGCCAGCAGCTTAGCGGCAGTCAGCACTGAAGCTTTCTTT.

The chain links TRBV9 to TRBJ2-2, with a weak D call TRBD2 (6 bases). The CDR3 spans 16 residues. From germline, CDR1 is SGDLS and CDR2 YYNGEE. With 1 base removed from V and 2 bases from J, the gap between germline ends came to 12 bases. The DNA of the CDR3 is TGTGCCAGCAGCGTATTGTCGGGGACTAACACCGGGGAGCTGTTTTTT. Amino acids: CASSVLSGTNTGELFF. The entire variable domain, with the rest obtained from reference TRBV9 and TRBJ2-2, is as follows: DSGVTQTPKHLITATGQRVTLRCSPRSGDLSVYWYQQSLDQGLQFLIQYYNGEERAKGNILERFSAQQFPDLHSELNLSSLELGDSALYFCASSVLSGTNTGELFFGEGSRLTVL.

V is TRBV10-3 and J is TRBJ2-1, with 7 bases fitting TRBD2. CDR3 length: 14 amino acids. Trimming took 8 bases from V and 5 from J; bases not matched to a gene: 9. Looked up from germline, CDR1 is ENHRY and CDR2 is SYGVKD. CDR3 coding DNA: TGTGCCATCTCCTTCGGGGGGACTAACAATGAGCAGTTCTTC. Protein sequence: CAISFGGTNNEQFF.

This CDR3 reads CASRQGSQPQHF. The CDR3 nucleotides read TGTGCCAGCAGACAGGGAAGCCAGCCCCAGCATTTT. The chain combines TRBV2 with TRBJ1-5, with D maybe TRBD1 (6 bases). Germline-derived CDR1 and CDR2 are SNHLY and FYNNEI. The CDR3 consists of 12 residues. The V end was cut by 6 bases, the J end by 7 bases, with 10 bases between.

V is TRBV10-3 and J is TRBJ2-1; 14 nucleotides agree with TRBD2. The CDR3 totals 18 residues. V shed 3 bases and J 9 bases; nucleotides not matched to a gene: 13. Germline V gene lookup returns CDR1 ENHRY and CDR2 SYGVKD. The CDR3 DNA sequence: TGTGCCATCAGTGACGTTAGCGCCGGGACTAGCGGGAGTGGTGAGCAGTTCTTC. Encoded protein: CAISDVSAGTSGSGEQFF.

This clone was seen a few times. CDR3 loop: CAIPAPTGDRALVERSGNTIYF. The CDR3 bases are TGTGCCATCCCCGCGCCAACAGGGGATAGGGCTCTGGTCGAACGCTCTGGAAACACCATATATTTT. The chain uses TRBV10-3 and TRBJ1-3; 7 nucleotides match TRBD1. Germline CDR1 ENHRY, CDR2 SYGVKD. V lost 8 bases to trimming and J lost 0 bases; unmatched junction nucleotides: 28. This CDR3 contains 22 residues.

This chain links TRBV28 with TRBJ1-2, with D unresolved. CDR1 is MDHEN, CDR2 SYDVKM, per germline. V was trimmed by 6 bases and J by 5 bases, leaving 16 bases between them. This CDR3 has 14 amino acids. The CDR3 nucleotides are TGTGCCAGCAGCCTGATCATGGAGACTTATGGCTACACCTTC. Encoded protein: CASSLIMETYGYTF.

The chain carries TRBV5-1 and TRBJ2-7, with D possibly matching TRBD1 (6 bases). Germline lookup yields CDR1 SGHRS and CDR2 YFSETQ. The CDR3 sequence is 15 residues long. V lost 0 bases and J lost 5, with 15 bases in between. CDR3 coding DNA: TGCGCCAGCAGCTTGGGGCAGGGGAATTTCGACGAGCAGTACTTC. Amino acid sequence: CASSLGQGNFDEQYF. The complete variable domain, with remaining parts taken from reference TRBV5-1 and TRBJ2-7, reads KAGVTQTPRYLIKTRGQQVTLSCSPISGHRSVSWYQQTPGQGLQFLFEYFSETQRNKGNFPGRFSGRQFSNSRSEMNVSTLELGDSALYLCASSLGQGNFDEQYFGPGTRLTVT.

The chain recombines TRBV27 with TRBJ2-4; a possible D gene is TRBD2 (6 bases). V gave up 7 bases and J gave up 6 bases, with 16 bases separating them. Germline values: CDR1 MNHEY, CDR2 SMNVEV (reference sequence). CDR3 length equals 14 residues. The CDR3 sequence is CASKGLRAPNIQYF. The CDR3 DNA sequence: TGTGCCAGCAAGGGACTCCGGGCCCCAAACATTCAGTACTTC.

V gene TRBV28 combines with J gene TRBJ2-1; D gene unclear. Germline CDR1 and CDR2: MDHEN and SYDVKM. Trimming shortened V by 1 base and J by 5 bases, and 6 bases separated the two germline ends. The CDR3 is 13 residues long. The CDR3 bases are TGTGCCAGCAGTTTATACCCAAACAATGAGCAGTTCTTC. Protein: CASSLYPNNEQFF. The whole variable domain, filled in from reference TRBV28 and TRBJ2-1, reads DVKVTQSSRYLVKRTGEKVFLECVQDMDHENMFWYRQDPGLGLRLIYFSYDVKMKEKGDIPEGYSVSREKKERFSLILESASTNQTSMYLCASSLYPNNEQFFGPGTRLTVL.

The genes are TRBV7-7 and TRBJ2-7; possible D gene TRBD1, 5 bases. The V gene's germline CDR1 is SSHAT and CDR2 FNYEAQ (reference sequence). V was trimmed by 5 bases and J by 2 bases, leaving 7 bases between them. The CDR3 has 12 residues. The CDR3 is CASSDRTYEQYF. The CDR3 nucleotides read TGTGCCAGCAGCGACAGAACCTACGAGCAGTACTTC.

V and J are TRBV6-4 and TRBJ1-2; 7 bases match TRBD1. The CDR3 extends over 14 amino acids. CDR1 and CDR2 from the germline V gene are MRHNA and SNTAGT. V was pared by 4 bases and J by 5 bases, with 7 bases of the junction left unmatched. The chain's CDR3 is CASSVNRGNYGYTF. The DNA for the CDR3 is TGTGCCAGCAGTGTCAACAGGGGAAATTATGGCTACACCTTC.

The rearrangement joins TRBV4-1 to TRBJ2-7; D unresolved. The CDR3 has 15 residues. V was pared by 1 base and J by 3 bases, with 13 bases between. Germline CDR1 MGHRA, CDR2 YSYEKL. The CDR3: CASSQVLGRNYEQYF. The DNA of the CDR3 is TGCGCCAGCAGCCAAGTGCTAGGGCGGAACTACGAGCAGTACTTC.

CDR3 DNA: TGTGCCAGCAGCGTATCAGTTAACACTGAAGCTTTCTTT. Its translation: CASSVSVNTEAFF. The V and J genes are TRBV9 and TRBJ1-1, with D uncertain. The CDR3 loop spans 13 amino acids. Trimming pared 1 base from V and 2 bases from J, leaving 6 bases between. Germline loops: CDR1 SGDLS, CDR2 YYNGEE.

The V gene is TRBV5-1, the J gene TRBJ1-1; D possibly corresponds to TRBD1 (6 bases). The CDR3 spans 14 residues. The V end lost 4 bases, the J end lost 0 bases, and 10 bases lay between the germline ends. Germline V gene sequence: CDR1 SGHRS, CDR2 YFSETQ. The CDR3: CASSPDSMNTEAFF. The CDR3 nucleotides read TGCGCCAGCAGCCCGGACAGCATGAACACTGAAGCTTTCTTT.

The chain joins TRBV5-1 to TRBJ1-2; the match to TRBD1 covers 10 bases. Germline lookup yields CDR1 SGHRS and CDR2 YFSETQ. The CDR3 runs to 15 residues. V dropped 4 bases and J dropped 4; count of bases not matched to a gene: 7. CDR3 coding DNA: TGCGCCAGCAGCGTGGTGGGACAGGGGACCTATGGCTACACCTTC. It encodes CASSVVGQGTYGYTF.

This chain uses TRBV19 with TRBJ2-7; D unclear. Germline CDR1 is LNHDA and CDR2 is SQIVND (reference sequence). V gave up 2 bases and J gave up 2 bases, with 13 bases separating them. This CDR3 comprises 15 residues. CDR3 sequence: CASSIKRAPAYEQYF. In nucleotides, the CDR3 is TGTGCCAGTAGTATAAAAAGGGCGCCAGCCTACGAGCAGTACTTC.

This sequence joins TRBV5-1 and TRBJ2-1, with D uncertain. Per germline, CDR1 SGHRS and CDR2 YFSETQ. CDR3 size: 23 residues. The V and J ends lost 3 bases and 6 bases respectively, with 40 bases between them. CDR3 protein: CASSYSPSLLQPTVAVPSNEQFF. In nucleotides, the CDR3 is TGCGCCAGCAGCTACTCCCCCTCTCTTCTTCAGCCGACGGTCGCCGTACCATCCAATGAGCAGTTCTTC.

As DNA, the CDR3 is TGTGCCAGCAGTGAAGGGGGACTAGGTTACAATGAGCAGTTCTTC. Its protein is CASSEGGLGYNEQFF. V is TRBV2 and J is TRBJ2-1, with 8 bases identical to TRBD2. Germline V gene lookup returns CDR1 SNHLY and CDR2 FYNNEI. CDR3 length: 15 residues. Trimming took 1 base from V and 4 from J; bases not matched to a gene: 3.

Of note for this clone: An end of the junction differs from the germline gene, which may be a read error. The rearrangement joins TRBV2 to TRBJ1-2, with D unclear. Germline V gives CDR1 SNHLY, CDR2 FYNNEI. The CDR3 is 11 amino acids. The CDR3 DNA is TGTGCCAGCAGGGAAGACCATGGCTACACCTTC. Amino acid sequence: CASREDHGYTF.

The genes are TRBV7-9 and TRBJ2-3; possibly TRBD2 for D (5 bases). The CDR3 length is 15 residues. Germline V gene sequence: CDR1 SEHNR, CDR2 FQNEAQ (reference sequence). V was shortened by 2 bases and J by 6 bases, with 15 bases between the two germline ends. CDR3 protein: CASSLPLLASDTQYF. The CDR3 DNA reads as TGTGCCAGCAGCTTACCCCTTCTAGCAAGCGATACGCAGTATTTT. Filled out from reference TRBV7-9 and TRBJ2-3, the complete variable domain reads DTGVSQNPRHKITKRGQNVTFRCDPISEHNRLYWYRQTLGQGPEFLTYFQNEAQLEKSRLLSDRFSAERPKGSFSTLEIQRTEQGDSAMYLCASSLPLLASDTQYFGPGTRLTVL.

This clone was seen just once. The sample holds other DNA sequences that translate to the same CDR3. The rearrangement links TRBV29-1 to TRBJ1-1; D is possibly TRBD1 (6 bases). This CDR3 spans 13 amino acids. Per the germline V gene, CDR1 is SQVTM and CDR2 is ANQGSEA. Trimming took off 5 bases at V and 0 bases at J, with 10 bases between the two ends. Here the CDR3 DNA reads TGCAGCGTTACAGGGCGATTGAACACTGAAGCTTTCTTT. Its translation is CSVTGRLNTEAFF.

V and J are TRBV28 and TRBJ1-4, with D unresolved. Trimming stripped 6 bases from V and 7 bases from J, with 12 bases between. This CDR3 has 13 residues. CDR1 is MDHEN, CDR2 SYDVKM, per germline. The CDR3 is CASRPLGSEKLFF. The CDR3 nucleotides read TGTGCCAGCAGGCCACTGGGGAGTGAAAAACTGTTTTTT.

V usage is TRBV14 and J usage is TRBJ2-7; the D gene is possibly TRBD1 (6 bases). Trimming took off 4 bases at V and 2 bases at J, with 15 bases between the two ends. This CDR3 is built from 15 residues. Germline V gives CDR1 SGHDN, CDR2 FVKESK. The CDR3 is CASSPLSGVTYEQYF. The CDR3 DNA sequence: TGTGCCAGCAGCCCGCTCTCAGGGGTAACCTACGAGCAGTACTTC.

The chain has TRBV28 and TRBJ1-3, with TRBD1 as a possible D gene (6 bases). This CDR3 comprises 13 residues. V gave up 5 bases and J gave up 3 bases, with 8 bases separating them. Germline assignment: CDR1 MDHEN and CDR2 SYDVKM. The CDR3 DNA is TGTGCCAGCAGTGACAGGTTTGGAAACACCATATATTTT. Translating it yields CASSDRFGNTIYF. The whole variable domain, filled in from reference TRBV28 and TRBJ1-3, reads DVKVTQSSRYLVKRTGEKVFLECVQDMDHENMFWYRQDPGLGLRLIYFSYDVKMKEKGDIPEGYSVSREKKERFSLILESASTNQTSMYLCASSDRFGNTIYFGEGSWLTVV.